The 28 T cell receptor beta chains reported below all come from one sample, sequenced in a study of cytomegalovirus exposure and HLA in healthy donors (dated 2017 in TCRdb). Receptors were amplified or captured by the immunoSEQ multiplex PCR assay. For the multiplex PCR, a mixture combining 60 forward primers for TCR Vbeta segments and 13 reverse primers for TCR Jbeta segments was used. TCRdb re-hosts the immuneACCESS table, in-frame sequences only. Its copies lack some clones; in the studies checked, an unresolved V gene accounts for under half of them, and the cause for the rest is not known. Across this sample there are roughly 160,000 clones, with 70% to 80% seen only once. About 4.5% of the sample rests with the top ten. Sequenced material: PBMCs. The receptors come from a man in his forties or fifties in good health and CMV-seronegative.

The CDR3 protein is CAWSYYRTDTQYF. The CDR3 DNA is TGTGCCTGGAGTTACTACCGCACAGATACGCAGTATTTT. This rearrangement joins TRBV30 to TRBJ2-3; D is undetermined. V lost 2 bases and J lost 1, with 7 bases in between. Germline V gene lookup returns CDR1 GTSNPN and CDR2 SVGIG (reference sequence). The CDR3 is made up of 13 amino acids.

CDR3 sequence (DNA): TGTGCCAGCAGCTCGACAGGGGTAGGCGAGCAGTACTTC. Encoded protein: CASSSTGVGEQYF. The V call is TRBV7-2, the J call TRBJ2-7; 8 bases line up with TRBD1. This CDR3 has 13 residues. The germline V gene has CDR1 SGHTA and CDR2 FQGNSA. With 4 bases clipped from V and 6 bases from J, the junction kept 5 bases outside the gene matches.

In this sample, this clone turned up a few times. This chain uses TRBV5-5 with TRBJ1-1; D may be TRBD1 (6 bases). V gave up 0 bases and J gave up 7 bases, with 16 bases separating them. Germline V CDR1 and CDR2: SGHKS, YYEKEE (reference sequence). The CDR3 totals 15 residues. CDR3 amino acids: CASSLGGTTRLEAFF. CDR3 sequence (DNA): TGTGCCAGCAGCTTGGGGGGGACAACAAGGCTTGAAGCTTTCTTT.

This chain joins TRBV19 and TRBJ1-1; the D is unclear. The CDR3 is 16 residues long. Germline CDR1 reads LNHDA; CDR2 reads SQIVND (reference sequence). Trimming left V 1 base short and J 2 bases short, with 14 bases between. The CDR3 reads CASSIVSGQTNTEAFF. CDR3 coding DNA: TGTGCCAGTAGTATAGTAAGTGGTCAGACAAACACTGAAGCTTTCTTT. The entire variable domain, with the rest obtained from reference TRBV19 and TRBJ1-1, is as follows: DGGITQSPKYLFRKEGQNVTLSCEQNLNHDAMYWYRQDPGQGLRLIYYSQIVNDFQKGDIAEGYSVSREKKESFPLTVTSAQKNPTAFYLCASSIVSGQTNTEAFFGQGTRLTVV.

This clone was seen only a few times. The chain is built from TRBV4-1 and TRBJ2-2, with TRBD1 matching over 7 bases. This CDR3 region has 15 residues. CDR1 is MGHRA, CDR2 YSYEKL, per germline. J lost 4 bases, V lost 4 bases, and 6 bases had no gene match. CDR3 loop: CASSLRAGGTGELFF. DNA of the CDR3: TGCGCCAGCAGCCTTCGGGCAGGGGGCACCGGGGAGCTGTTTTTT.

CDR3: CASRGDRAEQYF. CDR3 bases: TGTGCCAGCAGGGGAGACAGGGCCGAGCAGTACTTC. This rearrangement joins TRBV7-9 to TRBJ2-7; 7 positions agree with TRBD1. The CDR3 is made up of 12 amino acids. V was pared by 6 bases and J by 6 bases, with 5 bases of the junction left unmatched. The germline CDR1 and CDR2 sequences are SEHNR and FQNEAQ (reference sequence).

The CDR3 nucleotides read TGTGCCAGCAGTGAACGGGTTTCGAACACTGAAGCTTTCTTT. Translating it yields CASSERVSNTEAFF. The V call is TRBV6-1, the J call TRBJ1-1; unclear D gene. The CDR3 runs 14 residues. From germline, CDR1 is MNHNS and CDR2 SASEGT. V gave up 2 bases and J gave up 1 base, with 8 bases separating them.

The gene calls are TRBV9 and TRBJ1-2; 10 nucleotides align to TRBD1. The V gene end was trimmed by 0 bases and the J gene end by 8 bases; junction bases not matched to a gene: 10. The CDR3 covers 16 residues. The V gene's germline CDR1 is SGDLS and CDR2 YYNGEE. As DNA, the CDR3 is TGTGCCAGCAGCGTAGGTTGGACAGGGGGTGAGGACGGCTACACCTTC. Its protein product is CASSVGWTGGEDGYTF.

The chain couples TRBV12-5 to TRBJ2-3; D remains unclear. Germline V gene lookup returns CDR1 LGHNT and CDR2 FRNRAP. The CDR3 length is 13 residues. Trimming pared 0 bases from V and 1 base from J, leaving 2 bases between. The CDR3 reads CASGLVGTDTQYF. The CDR3, as DNA: TGTGCTAGTGGTTTGGTCGGCACAGATACGCAGTATTTT. Combining the CDR3 with reference TRBV12-5 and TRBJ2-3 gives the whole variable domain DARVTQTPRHKVTEMGQEVTMRCQPILGHNTVFWYRQTMMQGLELLAYFRNRAPLDDSGMPKDRFSAEMPDATLATLKIQPSEPRDSAVYFCASGLVGTDTQYFGPGTRLTVL.

This clone was picked up one time. The V and J genes are TRBV7-3 and TRBJ2-1; 14 bases map to TRBD2. V dropped 5 bases and J dropped 5; count of bases not matched to a gene: 8. Germline CDR1 SGHTA, CDR2 FQGTGA. The CDR3 is 17 residues long. The CDR3 sequence is CASSLPGLAGGHNEQFF. CDR3 DNA: TGTGCCAGCAGCCTGCCCGGACTAGCGGGGGGCCACAATGAGCAGTTCTTC.

This chain joins TRBV29-1 and TRBJ2-7; D is unresolved. V was trimmed by 7 bases and J by 1 base, leaving 14 bases between them. CDR1 and CDR2 (germline): SQVTM, ANQGSEA. CDR3 size: 13 residues. CDR3 in amino acids: CSARLLPSYEQYF. Written as DNA, the CDR3 is TGCAGCGCCCGACTCCTCCCTTCCTACGAGCAGTACTTC.

The chain recombines TRBV7-3 with TRBJ2-1, with 8 positions matching TRBD1. Germline trimming cut 9 bases from V and 7 bases from J; bases unmatched to any gene: 5. Germline CDR1 SGHTA, CDR2 FQGTGA. This CDR3 is 12 amino acids long. The CDR3 DNA is TGTGCCAGTGGACAGGGTTCAAATGAGCAGTTCTTC. Translated: CASGQGSNEQFF.

J is TRBJ2-5 and V is TRBV5-6; TRBD2 matches 12 bases. Trimming removed 4 bases from V and 0 bases from J; junction bases left unmatched: 10. The CDR3 has 18 residues. CDR1 and CDR2 (germline): SGHDT, YYEEEE. Written as DNA, the CDR3 is TGTGCCAGCAGCCTGACTAGCGGGGGCCTCCGGTACCAAGAGACCCAGTACTTC. It yields the protein CASSLTSGGLRYQETQYF.

This clone appeared a single time. The V call is TRBV7-2, the J call TRBJ2-2; 8 positions agree with TRBD2. V shed 3 bases, J shed 3 bases, and the junction held 3 bases outside the gene matches. CDR3 size: 15 residues. Germline lookup yields CDR1 SGHTA and CDR2 FQGNSA. The CDR3 reads CASSLTGGHTGELFF. CDR3 nucleotides: TGTGCCAGCAGCTTGACGGGGGGGCACACCGGGGAGCTGTTTTTT. The full variable domain, completed using reference TRBV7-2 and TRBJ2-2, is GAGVSQSPSNKVTEKGKDVELRCDPISGHTALYWYRQSLGQGLEFLIYFQGNSAPDKSGLPSDRFSAERTGGSVSTLTIQRTQQEDSAVYLCASSLTGGHTGELFFGEGSRLTVL.

The gene calls are TRBV10-3 and TRBJ1-4, with 7 bases lining up with TRBD1. With 6 bases clipped from V and 4 bases from J, the junction kept 8 bases outside the gene matches. CDR3 length: 15 residues. Germline V gene lookup returns CDR1 ENHRY and CDR2 SYGVKD. CDR3 nucleotides: TGTGCCATCAGCGAAGGGACAGAGATTAATGAAAAACTGTTTTTT. Translation gives CAISEGTEINEKLFF.

The rearrangement uses TRBV6-1 and TRBJ1-1, with D unclear. CDR3 length: 14 amino acids. From germline, CDR1 is MNHNS and CDR2 SASEGT. V was clipped by 8 bases and J by 0 bases, with 13 bases between them. CDR3 nucleotides: TGTGCCAGCGCGGTCGAGGGAGTGAACACTGAAGCTTTCTTT. Its translation: CASAVEGVNTEAFF.

In this sample, this clone turned up once. In DNA form, the CDR3 reads TGTGCCAGCAGTGAGGACAGGGTACGCGGCTACACCTTC. Translation: CASSEDRVRGYTF. The chain combines TRBV6-5 with TRBJ1-2; TRBD1 matches 8 bases. The J segment lost 8 bases and the V segment lost 5 bases, leaving 7 bases of the junction unmatched. CDR3 length: 13 amino acids. Per germline, CDR1 MNHEY and CDR2 SVGAGI.

The rearrangement links TRBV7-3 to TRBJ2-3; TRBD1 matches at 10 bases. The germline CDR1 and CDR2 sequences are SGHTA and FQGTGA. With 8 bases clipped from V and 4 bases from J, the junction kept 6 bases outside the gene matches. The CDR3 consists of 14 residues. DNA of the CDR3: TGTGCCAGCGGACAGGGGGGGCCGCCAGATACGCAGTATTTT. Its protein product is CASGQGGPPDTQYF.

The chain uses TRBV5-6 and TRBJ1-5; D is undetermined. This CDR3 has 15 residues. Trimming left V 2 bases short and J 0 bases short, with 9 bases between. Germline assignment: CDR1 SGHDT and CDR2 YYEEEE. CDR3 sequence (DNA): TGTGCCAGCAGCTTCCGCGGATATAGCAATCAGCCCCAGCATTTT. As protein: CASSFRGYSNQPQHF.

The V call is TRBV5-8, the J call TRBJ2-1; TRBD2 matches 15 bases. The length of the CDR3 is 17 residues. J lost 7 bases, V lost 4 bases, and 9 bases had no gene match. CDR1 and CDR2 from the germline V gene are SGHTS and YDEGEE. CDR3 amino acids: CASSRGLAGGQGNEQFF. DNA of the CDR3: TGTGCCAGCAGCCGCGGACTAGCGGGGGGGCAAGGGAATGAGCAGTTCTTC.

The chain carries TRBV7-9 and TRBJ2-7, with 8 nucleotides matching TRBD1. V was clipped by 2 bases and J by 0 bases; unmatched bases: 15. Germline CDR1 is SEHNR and CDR2 is FQNEAQ (reference sequence). The length of the CDR3 is 19 residues. CDR3 nucleotides: TGTGCCAGCAGCTTACCGGGACAGGACAAAGTTGGAAGCTCCTACGAGCAGTACTTC. This sequence encodes CASSLPGQDKVGSSYEQYF.

The rearrangement uses TRBV5-6 and TRBJ2-7; a possible D gene is TRBD1 (5 bases). Trimming left V 3 bases short and J 3 bases short, with 16 bases between. CDR3 length equals 15 residues. In germline, CDR1 is SGHDT, CDR2 YYEEEE. The CDR3 spells CASSSWGRVRYEQYF. The CDR3 DNA reads TGTGCCAGCAGCTCATGGGGCAGGGTCCGCTACGAGCAGTACTTC.

This clone appeared a single time. This chain connects TRBV5-8 to TRBJ1-1, with D tentatively TRBD1 (6 bases). Trimming shortened V by 2 bases and J by 0 bases, and 11 bases separated the two germline ends. The CDR3 consists of 15 residues. Germline V CDR1 and CDR2: SGHTS, YDEGEE. The DNA for the CDR3 is TGTGCCAGCAGCTTTCGTCAGGGGTTGAACACTGAAGCTTTCTTT. This gives the protein CASSFRQGLNTEAFF.

V and J are TRBV15 and TRBJ1-2, with 7 bases fitting TRBD1. The length of the CDR3 is 15 residues. The trim removed 1 base at V and 0 bases at J, leaving 2 bases unmatched. CDR1 is LNHNV and CDR2 is YYDKDF in the germline V gene (reference sequence). The CDR3, as DNA: TGTGCCACCAGCAGAGGGGGACAGACTAACTATGGCTACACCTTC. Translated, it gives CATSRGGQTNYGYTF. Full variable domain (missing parts from reference TRBV15 and TRBJ1-2): DAMVIQNPRYQVTQFGKPVTLSCSQTLNHNVMYWYQQKSSQAPKLLFHYYDKDFNNEADTPDNFQSRRPNTSFCFLDIRSPGLGDTAMYLCATSRGGQTNYGYTFGSGTRLTVV.

The gene calls are TRBV5-6 and TRBJ1-2, with 9 positions matching TRBD1. V was pared by 6 bases and J by 4 bases, with 13 bases of the junction left unmatched. CDR1 and CDR2 from the germline V gene are SGHDT and YYEEEE. The CDR3 is 16 amino acids. The CDR3 loop reads CASTKTGGAIGYGYTF. The CDR3 DNA reads as TGTGCCAGCACCAAAACAGGGGGCGCGATCGGCTATGGCTACACCTTC. The variable domain in full, completed from reference TRBV5-6 and TRBJ1-2, reads DAGVTQSPTHLIKTRGQQVTLRCSPKSGHDTVSWYQQALGQGPQFIFQYYEEEERQRGNFPDRFSGHQFPNYSSELNVNALLLGDSALYLCASTKTGGAIGYGYTFGSGTRLTVV.

This clone appeared a few times. This chain connects TRBV27 to TRBJ2-7; 7 nucleotides line up with TRBD2. Germline CDR1 MNHEY, CDR2 SMNVEV (reference sequence). V was clipped by 2 bases and J by 2 bases; unmatched bases: 9. CDR3 length: 16 amino acids. CDR3 DNA sequence: TGTGCCAGCAGTTTACGCTTCCGGGACTACGCCTACGAGCAGTACTTC. Its protein is CASSLRFRDYAYEQYF.

A remark on this clone: The germline gene is not matched at one end of the junction; a read error may be the cause. Other DNA variants within this sample encode the same CDR3. The V call is TRBV29-1, the J call TRBJ2-5, with 7 bases lining up with TRBD2. CDR1 is SQVTM and CDR2 is ANQGSEA in the germline V gene. The CDR3 loop spans 14 amino acids. The CDR3 sequence: CSVKQRGGQETQYF. The CDR3, as DNA: TGCAGCGTTAAGCAGCGGGGAGGCCAAGAGACTCAGTACTTC.

The chain recombines TRBV10-3 with TRBJ2-1, with 7 bases fitting TRBD2. From germline, CDR1 is ENHRY and CDR2 SYGVKD. The junction had 3 bases not matched to a gene; V was cut back by 7 bases and J by 6 bases. The CDR3 covers 12 residues. The CDR3 is CAITTSSNEQFF. Here the CDR3 DNA reads TGTGCCATCACGACTAGCAGCAATGAGCAGTTCTTC.